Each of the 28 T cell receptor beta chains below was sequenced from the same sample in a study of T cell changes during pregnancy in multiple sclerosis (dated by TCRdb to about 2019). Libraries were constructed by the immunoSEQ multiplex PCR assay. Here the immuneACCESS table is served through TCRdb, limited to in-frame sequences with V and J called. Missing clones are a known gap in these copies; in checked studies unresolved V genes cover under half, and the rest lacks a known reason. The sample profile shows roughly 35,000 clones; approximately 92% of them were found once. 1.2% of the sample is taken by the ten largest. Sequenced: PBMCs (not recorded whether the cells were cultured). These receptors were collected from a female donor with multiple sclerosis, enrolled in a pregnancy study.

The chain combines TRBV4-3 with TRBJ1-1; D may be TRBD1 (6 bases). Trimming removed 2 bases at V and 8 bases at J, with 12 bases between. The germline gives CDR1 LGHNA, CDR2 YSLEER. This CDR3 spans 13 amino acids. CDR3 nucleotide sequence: TGCGCCAGCAGCCAACCCGGACAGACCGAAGCTTTCTTT. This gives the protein CASSQPGQTEAFF.

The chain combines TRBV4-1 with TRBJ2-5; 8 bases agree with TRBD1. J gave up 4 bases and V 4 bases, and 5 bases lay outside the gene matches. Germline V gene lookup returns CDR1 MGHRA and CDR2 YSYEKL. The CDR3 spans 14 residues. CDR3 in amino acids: CASSPGQGRETQYF. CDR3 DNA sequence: TGCGCCAGCAGCCCCGGACAGGGCCGAGAGACCCAGTACTTC.

The CDR3 protein is CASSSLQGLSYEQYF. In nucleotides, the CDR3 is TGCGCCAGCAGCTCTCTACAGGGGTTATCCTACGAGCAGTACTTC. The V call is TRBV5-1, the J call TRBJ2-7, with TRBD1 matching over 7 bases. V was clipped by 3 bases and J by 1 base; unmatched bases: 7. The germline CDR1 and CDR2 sequences are SGHRS and YFSETQ. The CDR3 is made up of 15 amino acids.

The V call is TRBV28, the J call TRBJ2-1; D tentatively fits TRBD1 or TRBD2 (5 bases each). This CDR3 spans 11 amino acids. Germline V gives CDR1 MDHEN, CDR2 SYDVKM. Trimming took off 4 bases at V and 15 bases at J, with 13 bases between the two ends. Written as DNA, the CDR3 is TGTGCCAGCAGTTCACCGGGACGGCTGTTCTTC. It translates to CASSSPGRLFF.

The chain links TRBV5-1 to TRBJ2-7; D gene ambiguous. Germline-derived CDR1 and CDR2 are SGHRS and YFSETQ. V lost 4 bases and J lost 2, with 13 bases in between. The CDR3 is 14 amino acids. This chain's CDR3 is CASSPTGFAYEQYF. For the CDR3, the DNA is TGCGCCAGCAGCCCAACCGGGTTCGCCTACGAGCAGTACTTC. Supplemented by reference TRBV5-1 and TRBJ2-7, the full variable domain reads KAGVTQTPRYLIKTRGQQVTLSCSPISGHRSVSWYQQTPGQGLQFLFEYFSETQRNKGNFPGRFSGRQFSNSRSEMNVSTLELGDSALYLCASSPTGFAYEQYFGPGTRLTVT.

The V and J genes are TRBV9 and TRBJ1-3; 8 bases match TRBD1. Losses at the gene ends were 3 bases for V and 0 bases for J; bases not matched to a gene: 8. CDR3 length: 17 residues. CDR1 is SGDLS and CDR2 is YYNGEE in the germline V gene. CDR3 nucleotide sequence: TGTGCCAGCAGCGGGAACAGGGGGTCCATCTCTGGAAACACCATATATTTT. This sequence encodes CASSGNRGSISGNTIYF.

The DNA for the CDR3 is TGTGCCAGTTTGACCCGCCGGGACAGGAGACAAGAGACCCAGTACTTC. This gives the protein CASLTRRDRRQETQYF. The chain joins TRBV19 to TRBJ2-5; the match to TRBD1 covers 8 bases. Losses at the gene ends were 8 bases for V and 2 bases for J; bases not matched to a gene: 13. Germline values: CDR1 LNHDA, CDR2 SQIVND (reference sequence). This CDR3 contains 16 residues. The entire variable domain, with the rest obtained from reference TRBV19 and TRBJ2-5, is as follows: DGGITQSPKYLFRKEGQNVTLSCEQNLNHDAMYWYRQDPGQGLRLIYYSQIVNDFQKGDIAEGYSVSREKKESFPLTVTSAQKNPTAFYLCASLTRRDRRQETQYFGPGTRLLVL.

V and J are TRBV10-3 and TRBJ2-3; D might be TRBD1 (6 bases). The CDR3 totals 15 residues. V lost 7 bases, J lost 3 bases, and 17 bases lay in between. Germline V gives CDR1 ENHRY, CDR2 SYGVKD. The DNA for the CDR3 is TGTGCCATCAATATGGGTCAGGGGATGACAGATACGCAGTATTTT. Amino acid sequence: CAINMGQGMTDTQYF.

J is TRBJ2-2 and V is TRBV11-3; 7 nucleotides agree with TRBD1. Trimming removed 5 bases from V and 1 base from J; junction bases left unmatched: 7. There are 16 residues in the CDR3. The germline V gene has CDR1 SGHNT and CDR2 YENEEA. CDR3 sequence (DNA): TGTGCCAGCAGCCCCCGAGACAGGGAGAACACCGGGGAGCTGTTTTTT. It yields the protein CASSPRDRENTGELFF.

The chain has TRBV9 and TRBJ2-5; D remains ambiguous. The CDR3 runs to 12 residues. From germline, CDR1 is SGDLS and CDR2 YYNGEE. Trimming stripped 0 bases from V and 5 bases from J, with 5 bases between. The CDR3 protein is CASSVVGETQYF. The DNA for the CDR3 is TGTGCCAGCAGCGTAGTGGGCGAGACCCAGTACTTC.

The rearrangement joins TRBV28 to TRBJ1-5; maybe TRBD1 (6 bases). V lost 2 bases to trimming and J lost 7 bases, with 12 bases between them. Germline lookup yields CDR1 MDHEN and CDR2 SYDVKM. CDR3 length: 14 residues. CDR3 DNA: TGTGCCAGCAGTTTAAATGGGGGGGCGCAGCCCCAGCATTTT. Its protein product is CASSLNGGAQPQHF.

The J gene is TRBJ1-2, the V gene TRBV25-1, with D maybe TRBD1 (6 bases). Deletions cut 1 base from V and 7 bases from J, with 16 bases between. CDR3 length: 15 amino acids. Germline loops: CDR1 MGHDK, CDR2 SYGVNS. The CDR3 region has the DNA TGTGCCAGCAGTGAATGGGACACCTCGGGGGGTGGCTACACCTTC. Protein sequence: CASSEWDTSGGGYTF.

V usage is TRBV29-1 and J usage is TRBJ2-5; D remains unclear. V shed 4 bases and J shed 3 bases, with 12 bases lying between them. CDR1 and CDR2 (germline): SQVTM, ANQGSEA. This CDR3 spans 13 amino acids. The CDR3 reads CSVARGQKETQYF. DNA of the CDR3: TGCAGCGTTGCTCGTGGCCAGAAAGAGACCCAGTACTTC.

CDR3 nucleotides: TGTGCCAGCAGTCGAGACAGGGAGGGCACTGAAGCTTTCTTT. Translated: CASSRDREGTEAFF. The chain carries TRBV6-5 and TRBJ1-1, with 7 bases aligning to TRBD1. From germline, CDR1 is MNHEY and CDR2 SVGAGI. This CDR3 region has 14 residues. Trimming removed 5 bases from V and 4 bases from J; junction bases left unmatched: 7.

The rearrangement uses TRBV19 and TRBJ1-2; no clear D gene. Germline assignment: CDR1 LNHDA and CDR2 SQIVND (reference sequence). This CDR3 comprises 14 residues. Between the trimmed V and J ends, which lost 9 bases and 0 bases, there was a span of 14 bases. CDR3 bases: TGTGCCAGCCGACCACAAACTCCTAACTATGGCTACACCTTC. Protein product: CASRPQTPNYGYTF.

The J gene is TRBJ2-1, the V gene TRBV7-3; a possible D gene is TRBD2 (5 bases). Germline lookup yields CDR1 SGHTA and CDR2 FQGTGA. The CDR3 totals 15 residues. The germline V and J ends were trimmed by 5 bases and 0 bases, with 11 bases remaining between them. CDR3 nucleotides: TGTGCCAGCAGCGAGCTAGGAGGCTCCTACAATGAGCAGTTCTTC. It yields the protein CASSELGGSYNEQFF.

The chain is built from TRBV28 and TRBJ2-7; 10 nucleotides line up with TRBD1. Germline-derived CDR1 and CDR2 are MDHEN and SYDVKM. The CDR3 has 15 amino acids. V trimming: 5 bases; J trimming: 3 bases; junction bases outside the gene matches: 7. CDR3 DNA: TGTGCCAGCAGTCCCGGGACAGGGGACTTCTACGAGCAGTACTTC. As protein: CASSPGTGDFYEQYF.

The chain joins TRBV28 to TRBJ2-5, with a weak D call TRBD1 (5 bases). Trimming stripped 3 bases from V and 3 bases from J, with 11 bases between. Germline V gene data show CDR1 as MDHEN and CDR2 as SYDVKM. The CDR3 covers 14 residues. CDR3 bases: TGTGCCAGCAGTTTTTATGCAGGGAAAGAGACCCAGTACTTC. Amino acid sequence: CASSFYAGKETQYF.

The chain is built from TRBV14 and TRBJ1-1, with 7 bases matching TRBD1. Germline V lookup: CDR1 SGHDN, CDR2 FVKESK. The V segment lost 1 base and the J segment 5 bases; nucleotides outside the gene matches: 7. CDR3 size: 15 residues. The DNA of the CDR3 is TGTGCCAGCAGCCAAGGTGACAGGGTAGGAACTGAAGCTTTCTTT. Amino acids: CASSQGDRVGTEAFF.

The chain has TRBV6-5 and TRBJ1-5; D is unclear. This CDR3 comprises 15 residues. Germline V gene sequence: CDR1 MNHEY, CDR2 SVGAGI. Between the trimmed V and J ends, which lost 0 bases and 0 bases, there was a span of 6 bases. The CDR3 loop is CASSYSAGSNQPQHF. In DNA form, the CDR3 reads TGTGCCAGCAGTTACTCGGCAGGTAGCAATCAGCCCCAGCATTTT.

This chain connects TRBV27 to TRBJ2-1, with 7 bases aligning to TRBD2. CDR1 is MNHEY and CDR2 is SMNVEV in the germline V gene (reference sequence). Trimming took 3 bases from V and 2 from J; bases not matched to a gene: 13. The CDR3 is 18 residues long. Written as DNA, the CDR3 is TGTGCCAGCAGTTTTCCCCCTCTGGGGGGGGTCACCTACAATGAGCAGTTCTTC. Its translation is CASSFPPLGGVTYNEQFF.

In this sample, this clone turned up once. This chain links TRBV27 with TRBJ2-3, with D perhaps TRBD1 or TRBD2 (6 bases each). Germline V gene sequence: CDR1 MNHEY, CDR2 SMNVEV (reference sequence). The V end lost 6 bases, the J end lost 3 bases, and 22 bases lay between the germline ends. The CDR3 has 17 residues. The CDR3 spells CASSRYQWGRGTDTQYF. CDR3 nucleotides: TGTGCCAGCAGCCGATACCAGTGGGGGCGGGGTACAGATACGCAGTATTTT.

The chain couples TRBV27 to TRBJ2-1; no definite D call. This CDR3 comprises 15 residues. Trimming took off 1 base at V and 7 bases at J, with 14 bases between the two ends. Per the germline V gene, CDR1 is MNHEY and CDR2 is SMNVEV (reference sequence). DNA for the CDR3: TGTGCCAGCAGTTTATTCCCCCCGGCTGAGAATGAGCAGTTCTTC. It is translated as CASSLFPPAENEQFF.

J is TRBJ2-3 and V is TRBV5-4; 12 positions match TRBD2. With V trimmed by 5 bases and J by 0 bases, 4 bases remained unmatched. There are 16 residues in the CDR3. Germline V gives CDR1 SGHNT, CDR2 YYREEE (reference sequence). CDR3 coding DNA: TGTGCCAGCAGTCCCGGGACTAGCGGGAGCACAGATACGCAGTATTTT. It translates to CASSPGTSGSTDTQYF.

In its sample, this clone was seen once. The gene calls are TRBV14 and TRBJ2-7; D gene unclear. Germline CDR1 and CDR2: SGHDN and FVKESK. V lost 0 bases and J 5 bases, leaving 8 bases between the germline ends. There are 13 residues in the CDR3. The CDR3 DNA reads TGTGCCAGCAGCCAAGACCGACACAACGAGCAGTACTTC. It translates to CASSQDRHNEQYF.

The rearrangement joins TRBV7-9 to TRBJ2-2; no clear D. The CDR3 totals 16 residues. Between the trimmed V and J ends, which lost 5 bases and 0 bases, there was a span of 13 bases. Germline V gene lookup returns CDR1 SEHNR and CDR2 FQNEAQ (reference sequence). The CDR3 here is CASSAPRVANTGELFF. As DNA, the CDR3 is TGTGCCAGCAGCGCCCCTAGGGTTGCGAACACCGGGGAGCTGTTTTTT.

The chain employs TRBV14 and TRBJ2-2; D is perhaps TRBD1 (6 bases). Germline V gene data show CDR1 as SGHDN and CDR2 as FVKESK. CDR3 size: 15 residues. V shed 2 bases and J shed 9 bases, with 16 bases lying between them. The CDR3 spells CASSQMQGIVRELFF. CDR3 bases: TGTGCCAGCAGCCAAATGCAGGGGATAGTCCGGGAGCTGTTTTTT.

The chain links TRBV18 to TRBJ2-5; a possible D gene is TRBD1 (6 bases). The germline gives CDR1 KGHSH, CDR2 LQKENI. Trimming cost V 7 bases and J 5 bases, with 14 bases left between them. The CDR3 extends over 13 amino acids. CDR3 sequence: CASCRGAGETQYF. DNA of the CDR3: TGTGCCAGCTGCAGGGGCGCAGGGGAGACCCAGTACTTC.